This T cell receptor beta chain was recorded in a study of early T cells in non-severe SARS-CoV-2 infection. Study context: Sequenced bulk RNA came from whole blood that was unsorted, and chains were unpaired.

Study-level findings and limits: VDJdb matching, biased toward anti-spike CD8 responses, missed private and CD4 specificities.

Notes on this clonotype: Its antigen is as yet unknown.

CDR3 length: 15 amino acids. The V gene's germline CDR1 is LGHDT and CDR2 YNNKEL (reference sequence). V shed 9 bases, J shed 3 bases, and the junction held 13 bases outside the gene matches. Each single cDNA molecule received a unique molecular identifier. In TCRdb, the 5' RACE reads were re-called with MiXCR into one record per CDR3 protein. This sample has tens of thousands of distinct CDR3 sequences, with about 14% found just once. This sequence originates from an adult who was a healthcare worker with PCR-confirmed SARS-CoV-2 infection or an uninfected control (not recorded which). V gene TRBV3-1 combines with J gene TRBJ1-2; TRBD1 matches at 7 bases. Sequencing was performed on whole blood. The DNA of the CDR3 is TGTGCCAGGACAGGGTGGAGTAGCGTTTACTATGGCTACACCTTC. Its translation: CARTGWSSVYYGYTF.